This T cell receptor beta chain comes out of a study of shared clonotypes between healthy human individuals (dated by TCRdb to 2018 to 2020). Background on the whole study: The cohort included three men and a couple of women between 18 and 49 years of age. For each donor, CD4 naive and CD4 memory were each given three plates, CD8 naive was given two plates, and CD8 memory was given one plate. The study deeply sequenced blood TCR repertoires of several healthy adults to estimate repertoire size and the extent of clonotype sharing between individuals. Different laboratories and diverse techniques were used to prepare libraries and sequence TCR repertoires, to increase sequencing depth and limit assay-specific biases. Per donor, leukapheresis produced somewhere between about 0.8 and 9.5 billion PBMCs. What the authors observed across the whole study: Pairwise subsampling led to the expectation that sequencing depth would affect the degree of clonotype sharing among donors. Naive subsets generally had larger estimated clonotype richness than memory subsets. Sampling was restricted to blood, and TCR repertoires in tissues likely differ from the TCR repertoires found in blood. Because the study included only a small number of donors, the genetic and exposure-history diversity represented was limited. Sharing across several donors was observed for about 4.8% of naive CD4, less than 4% of naive CD8, over 2% of memory CD4, and about 0.39% of memory CD8 clonotypes. Higher generation probabilities were observed for clonotypes shared by all four sorted-subset donors than for non-shared clonotypes. Rarefaction of sorted-subset datasets indicated incomplete sequencing despite the large sequencing depth.

Notes on this clone: No antigen is known for it. One base away there is no much larger clone; base qualities are not given.

Healthy HIV-negative adults with no recently reported acute infections or vaccinations were included as donors. Only Caucasian adults living in Nashville, Tennessee, USA were represented among the donors. CD4+ T cells were enriched by magnetic negative selection; naive cells were then positively selected on CD45RA, and the negative fraction formed the memory subset. Blood was collected by leukapheresis, and PBMCs were isolated by Ficoll-Histopaque density gradient centrifugation and then cryopreserved in liquid nitrogen vapor phase. Analytical flow cytometry was used to check the purity and quantity of every magnetically sorted T cell population. From each sorted fraction, genomic DNA was isolated and quantified by UV absorbance on a Nanodrop 2000c. TCR CDR3 regions were amplified from genomic DNA by multiplex PCR using the deep immunoSEQ assay. Extracted genomic DNA from each cell subset was spread evenly across all wells of several immunoSEQ 96-well plates, with each plate serving as a replicate. For sorted subsets, each replicate PCR was loaded with about 0.2 ug genomic DNA, equivalent to some 27,000 T cell genomes. Purified libraries were measured with a Qubit 3.0 fluorometer, size-checked on a Bioanalyzer 2100, and measured again with the KAPA Library Quantification kit. A separate single-read 150-cycle Illumina NextSeq 550 flow cell was used to sequence each immunoSEQ 96-well plate. Under the source paper's analysis protocol: Because only junctional sequences without quality scores were contained in the immunoSEQ output, filtering matching that applied to full-length reads could not be performed. Sequences were annotated with PyIR, a Python wrapper for IgBLAST v1.9, and V/J genes and CDR3 were assigned using IMGT germline references. Reads were filtered out if the reads had weak V/J assignments (E-value above 1e-6), no CDR3, stop codons, out-of-frame junctions, or ambiguous translated residues. V3J clonotypes were defined as sequences sharing an identical inferred V gene, J gene, and CDR3 amino acid sequence. To compute the percentage overlap between repertoires, the number of shared unique clonotypes was divided by the size of the smaller repertoire. Richness of each repertoire was evaluated using RTK rarefaction, the Chao1 estimator, and Recon v2.1 estimates of unobserved clonotypes. Generation probabilities were computed with OLGA for all TCRbeta clonotypes obtained by the gDNA method from a handful of donors. TCRdb limited this immuneACCESS table to in-frame rearrangements with V and J called. A share of clones is missing; checked studies link under half to unresolved V genes, and the rest is unexplained. Clonal size and the V and J genes are those of that table, whereas D and trimming came from the DNA. The sample contains some 2 million clones, roughly 95% of them found a single time. In total, the top ten clones hold about 0.13% of the sample.

The germline V end is reduced by 11 bases and the J end by 5 bases; junction bases left unmatched: 6. Based on the germline V gene, the CDR1 and CDR2 sequences are ENHRY and SYGVKD. The CDR3 runs 13 residues from the cysteine to the phenylalanine. Only the CDR3 DNA stays, 39 bases, in frame from base 1. The sequencing input was naive CD4+ T cells sorted from blood. The cell subset or site tag for this specimen amounts to: CD45RA+ positively selected. The chain is encoded by TRBV10-3 joined to TRBJ2-2, and TRBD1 aligns with 9 junction nucleotides. The sequence came from a man in his late teens or twenties in good health. The DNA sequence is given as TGTGCCTCAGGGGACAGGGTTACCGGGGAGCTGTTTTTT. The translation is CASGDRVTGELFF.